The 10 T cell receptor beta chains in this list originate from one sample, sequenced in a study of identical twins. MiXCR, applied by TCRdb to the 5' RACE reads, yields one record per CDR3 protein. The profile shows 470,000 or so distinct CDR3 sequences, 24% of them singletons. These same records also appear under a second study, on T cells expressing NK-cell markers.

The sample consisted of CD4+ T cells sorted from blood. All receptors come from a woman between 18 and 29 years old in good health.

Here the CDR3 reads CASSGLAGTTGELFF. In nucleotides, the CDR3 is TGTGCCAGCAGTGGACTAGCGGGAACAACCGGGGAGCTGTTTTTT. The chain recombines TRBV2 with TRBJ2-2; TRBD2 agrees at 11 bases. The CDR3 is made up of 15 amino acids. Germline V gives CDR1 SNHLY, CDR2 FYNNEI. J was trimmed by 5 bases and V by 4 bases; bases with no gene match: 3.

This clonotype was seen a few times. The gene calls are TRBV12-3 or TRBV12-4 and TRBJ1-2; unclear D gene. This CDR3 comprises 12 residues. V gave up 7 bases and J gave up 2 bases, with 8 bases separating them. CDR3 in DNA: TGTGCCAGCACCCTAAGGAACTATGGCTACACCTTC. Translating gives CASTLRNYGYTF.

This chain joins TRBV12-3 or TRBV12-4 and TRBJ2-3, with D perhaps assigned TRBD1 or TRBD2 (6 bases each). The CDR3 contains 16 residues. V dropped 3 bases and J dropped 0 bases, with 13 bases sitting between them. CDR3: CASSFGGRGSTDTQYF. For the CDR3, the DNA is TGTGCCAGCAGTTTTGGGGGGCGAGGAAGCACAGATACGCAGTATTTT.

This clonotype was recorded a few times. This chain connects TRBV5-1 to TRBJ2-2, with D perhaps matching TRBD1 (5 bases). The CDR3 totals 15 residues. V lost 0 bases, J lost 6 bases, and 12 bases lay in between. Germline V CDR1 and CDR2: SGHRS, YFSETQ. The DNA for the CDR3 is TGCGCCAGCAGCTTGGTCTCAGGGCCGTCCGGGGAGCTGTTTTTT. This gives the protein CASSLVSGPSGELFF.

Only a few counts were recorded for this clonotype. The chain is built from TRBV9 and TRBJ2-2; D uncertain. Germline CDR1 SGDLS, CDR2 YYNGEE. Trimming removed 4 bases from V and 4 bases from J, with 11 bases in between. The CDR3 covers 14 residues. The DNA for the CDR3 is TGTGCCAGCAGCCCGCGGACGAGCACCGGGGAGCTGTTTTTT. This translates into CASSPRTSTGELFF.

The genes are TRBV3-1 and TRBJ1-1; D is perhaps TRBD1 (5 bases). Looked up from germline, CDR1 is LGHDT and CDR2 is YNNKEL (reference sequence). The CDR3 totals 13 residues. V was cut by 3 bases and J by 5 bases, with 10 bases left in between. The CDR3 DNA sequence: TGTGCCAGCAGCCATGCCGCAGGGACTGAAGCTTTCTTT. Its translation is CASSHAAGTEAFF.

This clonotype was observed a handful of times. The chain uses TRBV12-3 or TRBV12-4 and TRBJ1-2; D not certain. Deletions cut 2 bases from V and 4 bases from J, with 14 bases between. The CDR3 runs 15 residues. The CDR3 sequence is CASSLTSQDPYGYTF. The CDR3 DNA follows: TGTGCCAGCAGTTTAACTTCTCAGGACCCCTATGGCTACACCTTC.

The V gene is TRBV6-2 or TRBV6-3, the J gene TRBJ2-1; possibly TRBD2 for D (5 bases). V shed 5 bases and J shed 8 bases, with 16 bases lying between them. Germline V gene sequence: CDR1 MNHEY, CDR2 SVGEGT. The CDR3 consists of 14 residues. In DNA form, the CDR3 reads TGTGCCAGCAGTAAGCGAGAGGGCCGCTATGAGCAGTTCTTC. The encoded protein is CASSKREGRYEQFF.

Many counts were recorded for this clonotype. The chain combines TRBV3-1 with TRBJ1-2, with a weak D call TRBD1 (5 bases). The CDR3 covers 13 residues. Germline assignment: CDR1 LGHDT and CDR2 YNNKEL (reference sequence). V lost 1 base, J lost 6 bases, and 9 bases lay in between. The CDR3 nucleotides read TGTGCCAGCAGCCAAGCCAGGGTAGATGGCTACACCTTC. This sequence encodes CASSQARVDGYTF.

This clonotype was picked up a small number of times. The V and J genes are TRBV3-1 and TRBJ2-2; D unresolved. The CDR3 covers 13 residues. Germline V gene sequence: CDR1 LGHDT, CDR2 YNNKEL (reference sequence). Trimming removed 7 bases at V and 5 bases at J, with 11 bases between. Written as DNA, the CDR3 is TGTGCCAGCAACGGAGTAAGGACCGGGGAGCTGTTTTTT. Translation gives CASNGVRTGELFF.